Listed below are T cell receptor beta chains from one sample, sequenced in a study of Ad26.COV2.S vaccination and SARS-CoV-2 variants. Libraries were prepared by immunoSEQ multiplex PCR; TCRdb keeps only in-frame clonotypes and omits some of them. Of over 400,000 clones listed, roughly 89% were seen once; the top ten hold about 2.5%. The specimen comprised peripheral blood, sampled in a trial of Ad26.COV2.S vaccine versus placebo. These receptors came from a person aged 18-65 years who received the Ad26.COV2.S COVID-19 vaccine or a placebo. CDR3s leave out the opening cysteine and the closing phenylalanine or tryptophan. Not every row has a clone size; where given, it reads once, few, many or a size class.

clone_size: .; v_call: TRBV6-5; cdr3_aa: ASSFTGTVFRETQY
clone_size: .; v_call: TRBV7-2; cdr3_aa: ASSFLGYTGELF
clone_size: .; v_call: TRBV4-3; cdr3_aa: ASSQPGGRAPLH
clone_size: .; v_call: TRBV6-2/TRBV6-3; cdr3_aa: ASSYSTGEQF
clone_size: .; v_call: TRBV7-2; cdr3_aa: ASSLKNITRQQTEAF
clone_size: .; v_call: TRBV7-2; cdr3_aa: ASRDARTTDTQY
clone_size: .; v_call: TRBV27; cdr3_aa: ASSPRTSWKSTQY
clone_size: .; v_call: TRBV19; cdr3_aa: ASSTDSYTEAF
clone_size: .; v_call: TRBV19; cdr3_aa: ASSSSEADSSGNTIY
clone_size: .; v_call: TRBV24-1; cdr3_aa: ATSDPGRSYNEQF
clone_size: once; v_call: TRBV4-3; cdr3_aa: ASSRSGTPANYGYT
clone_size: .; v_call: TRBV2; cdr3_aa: ASSPNRAGANVLT
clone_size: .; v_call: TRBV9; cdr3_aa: ASSVAPQGANTEAF